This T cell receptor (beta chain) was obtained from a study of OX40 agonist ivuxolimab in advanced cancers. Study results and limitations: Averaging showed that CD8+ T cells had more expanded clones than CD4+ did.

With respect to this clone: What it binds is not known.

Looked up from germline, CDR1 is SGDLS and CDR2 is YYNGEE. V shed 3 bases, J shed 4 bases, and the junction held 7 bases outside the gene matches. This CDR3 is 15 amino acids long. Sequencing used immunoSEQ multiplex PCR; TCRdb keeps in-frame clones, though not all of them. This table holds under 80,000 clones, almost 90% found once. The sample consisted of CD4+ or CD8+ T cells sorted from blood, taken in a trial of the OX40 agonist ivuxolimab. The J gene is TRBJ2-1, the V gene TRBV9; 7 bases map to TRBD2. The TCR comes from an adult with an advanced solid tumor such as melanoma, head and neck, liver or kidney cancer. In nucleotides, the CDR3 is TGTGCCAGCAGCGAGAGCGGGACGGAATACAATGAGCAGTTCTTC. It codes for CASSESGTEYNEQFF. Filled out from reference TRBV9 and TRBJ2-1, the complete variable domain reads DSGVTQTPKHLITATGQRVTLRCSPRSGDLSVYWYQQSLDQGLQFLIQYYNGEERAKGNILERFSAQQFPDLHSELNLSSLELGDSALYFCASSESGTEYNEQFFGPGTRLTVL.